A selection of T cell receptor beta chains follows, all from one sample in a study of blood T cell repertoires in COVID-19. Sequenced by immunoSEQ multiplex PCR; TCRdb stores in-frame clones only, minus some. The sample carries fewer than 300,000 clones, around 84% recorded once. Input material: PBMCs or T cells enriched from blood (not recorded which). All receptors come from a man aged 18 to 29 who had recovered from COVID-19. Each CDR3 is given with its conserved first and last residue. The D gene is left open where the match is weak. Some rows mark clone size as missing; the rest say once, few, many or name a class of expanded clone.

j_call: TRBJ2-3
v_call: TRBV10-3
clone_size: .
d_call: TRBD2
cdr3_aa: CAIRSTSGETDTQYF
cdr3_nt: TGTGCCATCAGATCGACTAGCGGGGAAACAGATACGCAGTATTTT

j_call: TRBJ2-3
v_call: TRBV18
clone_size: .
d_call: .
cdr3_aa: CASSHRDNPVITQYF
cdr3_nt: TGTGCCAGCTCACACCGGGACAACCCAGTTATAACGCAGTATTTT

j_call: TRBJ2-3
v_call: TRBV6-5
clone_size: .
d_call: .
cdr3_aa: CARTLASVGTDTQYF
cdr3_nt: TGTGCCAGAACTCTAGCTAGCGTTGGCACAGATACGCAGTATTTT

j_call: TRBJ1-2
v_call: TRBV19
clone_size: .
d_call: .
cdr3_aa: CASSIMPGHRRGYTF
cdr3_nt: TGTGCCAGTAGTATTATGCCCGGACATAGAAGAGGCTACACCTTC

j_call: TRBJ1-1
v_call: TRBV29-1
clone_size: once
d_call: TRBD1
cdr3_aa: CSVEVRQGATEAFF
cdr3_nt: TGCAGCGTTGAAGTTCGACAGGGGGCAACTGAAGCTTTCTTT

j_call: TRBJ1-6
v_call: TRBV19
clone_size: .
d_call: .
cdr3_aa: CASSGPRGSSYNSPLHF
cdr3_nt: TGTGCCAGTAGCGGCCCGCGGGGGAGCTCCTATAATTCACCCCTCCACTTT

j_call: TRBJ1-1
v_call: TRBV10-1
clone_size: .
d_call: TRBD1
cdr3_aa: CASSDQRTGTNTEAFF
cdr3_nt: TGCGCCAGCAGTGACCAAAGGACAGGGACGAACACTGAAGCTTTCTTT

j_call: TRBJ2-5
v_call: TRBV3-1/TRBV3-2
clone_size: .
d_call: .
cdr3_aa: CASSQVRAAQETQYF
cdr3_nt: TGTGCCAGCAGCCAAGTTCGCGCCGCGCAAGAGACCCAGTACTTC

j_call: TRBJ1-1
v_call: TRBV27
clone_size: .
d_call: .
cdr3_aa: CASSLVPGRVRTEAFF
cdr3_nt: TGTGCCAGCAGTTTAGTCCCGGGCAGGGTGCGGACTGAAGCTTTCTTT

j_call: TRBJ2-1
v_call: TRBV11-3
clone_size: .
d_call: TRBD1
cdr3_aa: CASSPPGQGNEQFF
cdr3_nt: TGTGCCAGCAGCCCCCCGGGACAGGGGAATGAGCAGTTCTTC

j_call: TRBJ1-5
v_call: TRBV28
clone_size: .
d_call: .
cdr3_aa: CASSLRLNQPQHF
cdr3_nt: TGTGCCAGCAGTTTACGTCTAAATCAGCCCCAGCATTTT

j_call: TRBJ1-1
v_call: TRBV12-3/TRBV12-4
clone_size: .
d_call: TRBD1
cdr3_aa: CASSNRDRGKTFF
cdr3_nt: TGTGCCAGCAGTAACCGGGACAGGGGGAAAACTTTCTTT

j_call: TRBJ2-3
v_call: TRBV5-1
clone_size: .
d_call: .
cdr3_aa: CASSFQDHKRGDTQYF
cdr3_nt: TGCGCCAGCAGCTTCCAGGACCATAAAAGGGGAGATACGCAGTATTTT

j_call: TRBJ1-1
v_call: TRBV10-1
clone_size: .
d_call: TRBD1
cdr3_aa: CASSRTGGTEAFF
cdr3_nt: TGCGCCAGCAGTCGGACAGGAGGCACTGAAGCTTTCTTT

j_call: TRBJ1-1
v_call: TRBV13
clone_size: few
d_call: TRBD1
cdr3_aa: CASSYGPGQGYTEAFF
cdr3_nt: TGTGCCAGCAGCTACGGACCGGGACAGGGGTACACTGAAGCTTTCTTT

j_call: TRBJ2-1
v_call: TRBV7-9
clone_size: .
d_call: .
cdr3_aa: CASSSSEHNEQFF
cdr3_nt: TGTGCCAGCAGCTCATCGGAGCACAATGAGCAGTTCTTC

j_call: TRBJ2-4
v_call: TRBV28
clone_size: .
d_call: .
cdr3_aa: CASSSGTSKNIQYF
cdr3_nt: TGTGCCAGCAGTTCCGGGACATCCAAAAACATTCAGTACTTC

j_call: TRBJ1-6
v_call: TRBV6-5
clone_size: .
d_call: TRBD1
cdr3_aa: CASSSRTGSYSPLHF
cdr3_nt: TGTGCCAGCAGCTCTAGGACAGGTTCCTATTCACCCCTCCACTTT

j_call: TRBJ2-1
v_call: TRBV27
clone_size: few
d_call: TRBD2
cdr3_aa: CASSLTWATSGSYEQFF
cdr3_nt: TGTGCCAGCAGTTTGACCTGGGCCACTAGCGGGAGCTATGAGCAGTTCTTC

j_call: TRBJ2-3
v_call: TRBV11-3
clone_size: .
d_call: TRBD2
cdr3_aa: CASSISGGLTDTQYF
cdr3_nt: TGTGCCAGCAGCATCAGCGGGGGCCTCACAGATACGCAGTATTTT

j_call: TRBJ1-1
v_call: TRBV27
clone_size: .
d_call: TRBD1
cdr3_aa: CASRSPGQGSSAFF
cdr3_nt: TGTGCCAGCAGAAGTCCGGGACAGGGGTCTTCTGCTTTCTTT

j_call: TRBJ1-5
v_call: TRBV19
clone_size: .
d_call: .
cdr3_aa: CASSIRQGNQPQHF
cdr3_nt: TGTGCCAGTAGTATTCGACAGGGCAATCAGCCCCAGCATTTT

j_call: TRBJ2-3
v_call: TRBV10-1
clone_size: .
d_call: .
cdr3_aa: CASSESAGVSTDTQYF
cdr3_nt: TGCGCCAGCAGTGAGTCGGCAGGGGTGAGCACAGATACGCAGTATTTT

j_call: TRBJ2-1
v_call: TRBV7-9
clone_size: .
d_call: TRBD2
cdr3_aa: CASSSRRGGYEQFF
cdr3_nt: TGTGCCAGCAGCTCCCGCCGGGGGGGCTATGAGCAGTTCTTC

j_call: TRBJ2-5
v_call: TRBV5-6
clone_size: .
d_call: TRBD2
cdr3_aa: CASSTPSGGAETQYF
cdr3_nt: TGTGCCAGCAGCACGCCTAGCGGGGGGGCAGAGACCCAGTACTTC

j_call: TRBJ1-5
v_call: TRBV28
clone_size: once
d_call: .
cdr3_aa: CASSLWGGNQPQHF
cdr3_nt: TGTGCCAGCAGTTTATGGGGGGGGAATCAGCCCCAGCATTTT

j_call: TRBJ2-7
v_call: TRBV24-1
clone_size: .
d_call: TRBD1
cdr3_aa: CATSDPRTGDAEQYF
cdr3_nt: TGTGCCACCAGTGATCCCAGGACAGGGGATGCCGAGCAGTACTTC

j_call: TRBJ2-3
v_call: TRBV14
clone_size: .
d_call: .
cdr3_aa: CASSQDDRSYTDTQYF
cdr3_nt: TGTGCCAGCAGCCAAGACGACAGGAGTTATACAGATACGCAGTATTTT

j_call: TRBJ1-3
v_call: TRBV10-3
clone_size: .
d_call: TRBD1
cdr3_aa: CAISERTGGNTIYF
cdr3_nt: TGTGCCATCAGTGAAAGGACAGGGGGAAACACCATATATTTT

j_call: TRBJ1-2
v_call: TRBV19
clone_size: .
d_call: TRBD1
cdr3_aa: CASSPTGEWSGYTF
cdr3_nt: TGTGCCAGTAGTCCCACAGGGGAGTGGAGTGGCTACACCTTC

j_call: TRBJ1-2
v_call: TRBV11-2
clone_size: .
d_call: .
cdr3_aa: CASSLVPGYGYTF
cdr3_nt: TGTGCCAGCAGCTTAGTACCCGGCTATGGCTACACCTTC

j_call: TRBJ1-5
v_call: TRBV19
clone_size: .
d_call: TRBD1
cdr3_aa: CASSIDYRWTGGMSNQPQHF
cdr3_nt: TGTGCCAGTAGTATAGACTACCGATGGACAGGGGGCATGAGCAATCAGCCCCAGCATTTT

j_call: TRBJ1-1
v_call: TRBV5-6
clone_size: .
d_call: TRBD1
cdr3_aa: CASSDREVFPEAFF
cdr3_nt: TGTGCCAGCAGCGACAGGGAAGTATTCCCTGAAGCTTTCTTT

j_call: TRBJ2-2
v_call: TRBV6-5
clone_size: .
d_call: .
cdr3_aa: CASSYVTATGELFF
cdr3_nt: TGTGCCAGCAGTTACGTGACTGCTACCGGGGAGCTGTTTTTT

j_call: TRBJ1-3
v_call: TRBV5-6
clone_size: few
d_call: .
cdr3_aa: CASRNIHSGNTIYF
cdr3_nt: TGTGCCAGCAGGAACATCCACTCTGGAAACACCATATATTTT

j_call: TRBJ1-5
v_call: TRBV30
clone_size: .
d_call: TRBD1
cdr3_aa: CAWSLTGTALQPQHF
cdr3_nt: TGTGCCTGGAGTTTGACCGGGACAGCTTTGCAGCCCCAGCATTTT

j_call: TRBJ1-6
v_call: TRBV5-4
clone_size: .
d_call: TRBD1
cdr3_aa: CASSLPAGQGNSPLHF
cdr3_nt: TGTGCCAGCAGCCTCCCCGCGGGACAGGGTAATTCACCCCTCCACTTT

j_call: TRBJ2-7
v_call: TRBV5-6
clone_size: few
d_call: .
cdr3_aa: CASSSIQGPSGGYEQYF
cdr3_nt: TGTGCCAGCAGCTCCATACAGGGACCTAGTGGTGGCTACGAGCAGTACTTC

j_call: TRBJ2-5
v_call: TRBV5-1
clone_size: .
d_call: TRBD1
cdr3_aa: CASSRDRVGGTQYF
cdr3_nt: TGCGCCAGTTCCCGGGACAGGGTTGGCGGGACCCAGTACTTC

j_call: TRBJ2-7
v_call: TRBV3-1/TRBV3-2
clone_size: .
d_call: TRBD1
cdr3_aa: CASSPRTGSYEQYF
cdr3_nt: TGTGCCAGCAGCCCACGGACAGGCTCCTACGAGCAGTACTTC

j_call: TRBJ2-5
v_call: TRBV10-2
clone_size: .
d_call: .
cdr3_aa: CASSERRGGETQYF
cdr3_nt: TGCGCCAGCAGTGAGAGGCGGGGTGGGGAGACCCAGTACTTC

j_call: TRBJ1-3
v_call: TRBV5-1
clone_size: .
d_call: .
cdr3_aa: CASSLGGQLRAPGNTIYF
cdr3_nt: TGCGCCAGCAGCTTGGGAGGCCAACTCAGGGCGCCAGGAAACACCATATATTTT

j_call: TRBJ1-2
v_call: TRBV7-9
clone_size: .
d_call: TRBD1
cdr3_aa: CASSLADRTGLGYTF
cdr3_nt: TGTGCCAGCAGCTTAGCCGATAGGACAGGGTTAGGCTACACCTTC

j_call: TRBJ1-4
v_call: TRBV7-9
clone_size: .
d_call: .
cdr3_aa: CASSLAANEKLFF
cdr3_nt: TGTGCCAGCAGCTTAGCGGCCAATGAAAAACTGTTTTTT

j_call: TRBJ1-2
v_call: TRBV15
clone_size: .
d_call: .
cdr3_aa: CATSRDNRAFYGYTF
cdr3_nt: TGTGCCACCAGCAGAGATAACAGGGCCTTCTATGGCTACACCTTC

j_call: TRBJ1-2
v_call: TRBV5-5
clone_size: .
d_call: .
cdr3_aa: CASSLVADNYGYTF
cdr3_nt: TGTGCCAGCAGCTTGGTCGCGGATAACTATGGCTACACCTTC

j_call: TRBJ2-1
v_call: TRBV2
clone_size: .
d_call: TRBD1
cdr3_aa: CASSSGQRNSQFF
cdr3_nt: TGTGCCAGCAGCTCGGGACAGAGAAACAGTCAGTTCTTC

j_call: TRBJ2-5
v_call: TRBV5-1
clone_size: once
d_call: TRBD2
cdr3_aa: CASSYGTRSFQETQYF
cdr3_nt: TGCGCCAGCAGCTACGGGACTAGAAGTTTCCAAGAGACCCAGTACTTC